This TCR beta chain was observed in a study of blood T cell repertoires in COVID-19. As for the study in general: The United States, Italy and Spain supplied acute and convalescent COVID-19 samples. PBMCs, B-cell-depleted T cells, or T cells provided the cDNA or gDNA that made up the material.

Trimming removed 6 bases from V and 8 bases from J; junction bases left unmatched: 6. CDR1 and CDR2 (germline): MGHRA, YSYEKL. The CDR3 runs to 13 residues. Recovery meant two consecutive negative NP/OP PCR tests, professional clearance, or resolved symptoms. Original processing notes: Estimated nucleated cell counts came from reference gene primer amplification. Sequencing was performed with immunoSEQ multiplex PCR; in TCRdb, only in-frame clones are kept and a portion is missing. V and J calls and clone size are copied from that table; D and trimming were computed from the DNA. The sample lists a few hundred thousand clones; over 85% were seen once.

Sequencing was done on a sample of PBMCs or T cells enriched from blood (not recorded which). This receptor was obtained from a woman aged 30 to 39 who had recovered from COVID-19. The rearrangement links TRBV4-1 to TRBJ2-1; TRBD2 matches 8 bases. Here the CDR3 reads CASRGSGGYEQFF. The CDR3 nucleotides read TGCGCCAGCAGGGGGTCGGGGGGGTATGAGCAGTTCTTC.